The TCR beta chain described here comes from a study of cytotoxic CD8 clonotypes in ibrutinib-treated CLL. Study-level points and caveats: While tracking circulating CD8+ T-cell counts, baseline clonality exceeded that of age-matched healthy donors.

Sequencing was designed to attain a depth spanning 1 in 200,000 to 1 in 1 million T cells. TCRdb's copy holds only in-frame clones and misses some; the assay was immunoSEQ multiplex PCR. The sample has some 300,000 clones, almost 80% seen once; the top ten hold more than 6%. Points on this clone: What it binds is unknown.

CDR1 is MNHNS, CDR2 SASEGT, per germline. The CDR3 loop spans 11 amino acids. Trimming removed 7 bases from V and 4 bases from J, with 8 bases in between. This rearrangement joins TRBV6-1 to TRBJ2-7, with a weak D call TRBD2 (5 bases). This receptor was taken from a human donor with chronic lymphocytic leukemia. Sequenced material: PBMCs, taken before ibrutinib treatment. The CDR3, as DNA: TGTGCCAGCAATAGCGTTTACGAGCAGTACTTC. This translates into CASNSVYEQYF.